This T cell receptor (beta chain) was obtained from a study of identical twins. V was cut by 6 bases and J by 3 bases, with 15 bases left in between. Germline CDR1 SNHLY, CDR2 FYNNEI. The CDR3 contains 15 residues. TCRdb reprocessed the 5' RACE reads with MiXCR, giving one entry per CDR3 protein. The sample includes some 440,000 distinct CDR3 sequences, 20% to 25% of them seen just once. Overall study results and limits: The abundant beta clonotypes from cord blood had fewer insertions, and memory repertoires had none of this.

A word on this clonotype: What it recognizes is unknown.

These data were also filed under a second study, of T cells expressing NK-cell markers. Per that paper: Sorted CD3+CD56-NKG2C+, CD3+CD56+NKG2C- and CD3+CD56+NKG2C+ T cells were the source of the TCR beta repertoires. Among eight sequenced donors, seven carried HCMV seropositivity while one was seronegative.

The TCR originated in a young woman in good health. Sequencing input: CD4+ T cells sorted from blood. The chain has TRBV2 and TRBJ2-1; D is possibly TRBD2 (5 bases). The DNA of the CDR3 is TGTGCCAGCAGCAGCGTGGCTAGCAGCTACAATGAGCAGTTCTTC. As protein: CASSSVASSYNEQFF.